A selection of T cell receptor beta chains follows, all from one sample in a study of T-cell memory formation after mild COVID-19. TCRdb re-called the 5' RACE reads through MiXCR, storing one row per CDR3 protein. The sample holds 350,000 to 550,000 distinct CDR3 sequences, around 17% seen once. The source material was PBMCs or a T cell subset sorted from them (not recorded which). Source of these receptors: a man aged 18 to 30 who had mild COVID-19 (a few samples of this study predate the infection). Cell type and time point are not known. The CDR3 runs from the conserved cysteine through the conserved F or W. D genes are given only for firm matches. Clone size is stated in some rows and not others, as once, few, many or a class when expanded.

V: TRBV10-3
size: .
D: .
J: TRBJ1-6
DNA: TGTGCCCTCCGGACAGATTTTAATTCACCCCTCCACTTT
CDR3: CALRTDFNSPLHF

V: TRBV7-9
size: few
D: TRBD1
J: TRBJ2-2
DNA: TGTGCCAGTAGACAGGGGGCTTCGAACACCGGGGAGCTGTTTTTT
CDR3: CASRQGASNTGELFF

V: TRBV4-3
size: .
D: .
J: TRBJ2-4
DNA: TGCGCCAGCAGCCAAGATCATAACGGGGCCAATGGAGACATTCAGTACTTC
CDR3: CASSQDHNGANGDIQYF

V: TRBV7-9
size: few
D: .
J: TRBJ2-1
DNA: TGTGCCAGCAGCTTAGTGGCAACACTCTACAATGAGCAGTTCTTC
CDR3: CASSLVATLYNEQFF

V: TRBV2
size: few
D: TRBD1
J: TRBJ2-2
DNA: TGTGCCAGCAGATCCGGGACAGTCACCGGGGAGCTGTTTTTT
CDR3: CASRSGTVTGELFF

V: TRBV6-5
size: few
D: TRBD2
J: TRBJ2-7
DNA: TGTGCCAGCAGTGGAGCAGGCGGGAGGAACGAGCAGTACTTC
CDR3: CASSGAGGRNEQYF

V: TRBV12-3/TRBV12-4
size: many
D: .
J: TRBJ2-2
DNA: TGTGCCAGCAGTTTAAGGCCCGGGGAGCTGTTTTTT
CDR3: CASSLRPGELFF

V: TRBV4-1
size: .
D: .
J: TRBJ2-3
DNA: TGCGCCAGCAGCCAAGGGCGGAGGTCAGATACGCAGTATTTT
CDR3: CASSQGRRSDTQYF

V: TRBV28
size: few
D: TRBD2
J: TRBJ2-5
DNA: TGTGCCAGCACTTCTAGCGGGGGGGCTTCGGAGACCCAGTACTTC
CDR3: CASTSSGGASETQYF

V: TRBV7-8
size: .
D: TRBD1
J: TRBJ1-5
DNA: TGTGCCAGCAGCTTAGCGAGGATTCAAGGACAGGGACGCAATCAGCCCCAGCATTTT
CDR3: CASSLARIQGQGRNQPQHF

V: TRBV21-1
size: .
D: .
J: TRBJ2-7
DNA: TGTGCCAGCAGCAAAGAGGACAGGGGACACGAGCAGTACTTC
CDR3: CASSKEDRGHEQYF

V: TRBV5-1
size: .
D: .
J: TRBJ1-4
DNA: TGCGCCAGCAGCTTGGTGCGGGGCGGTCTAGAAAAACTGTTTTTT
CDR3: CASSLVRGGLEKLFF

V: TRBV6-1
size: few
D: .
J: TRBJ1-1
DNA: TGTGCCAGCACCAATGTGGGTACGCTTGAAGCTTTCTTT
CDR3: CASTNVGTLEAFF

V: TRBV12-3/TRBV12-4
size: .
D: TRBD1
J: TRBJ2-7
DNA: TGTGCCAGCAGTTCGGGGACAGGGATCTACGAGCAGTACTTC
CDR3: CASSSGTGIYEQYF

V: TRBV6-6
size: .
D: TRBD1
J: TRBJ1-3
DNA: TGTGCCAGCAGTTACACGACAGGGGACTCTGGAAACACCATATATTTT
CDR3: CASSYTTGDSGNTIYF

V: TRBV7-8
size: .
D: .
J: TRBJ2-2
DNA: TGTGCCAGCAGCCCCCGACAGGTTACCATGTACACCGGGGAGCTGTTTTTT
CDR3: CASSPRQVTMYTGELFF

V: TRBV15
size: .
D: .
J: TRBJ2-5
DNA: TGTGCCACCAGCCGGGGACTGAGGAGGGCCCAGGACATAGGCATGGAGACCCAGTACTTC
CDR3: CATSRGLRRAQDIGMETQYF

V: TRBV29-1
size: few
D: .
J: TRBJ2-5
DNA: TGCAGCGTTGAAGGGGGTAGGGGTAGTCAAGAGACCCAGTACTTC
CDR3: CSVEGGRGSQETQYF

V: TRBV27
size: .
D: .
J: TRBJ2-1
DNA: TGTGCCAGCAGTTTCTCACAGGGGGGGTATGAGCAGTTCTTC
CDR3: CASSFSQGGYEQFF

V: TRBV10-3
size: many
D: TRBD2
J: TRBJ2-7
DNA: TGTGCCATCAGTGACCCGCCGAGCGGGGGCTCCTACGAGCAGTACTTC
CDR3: CAISDPPSGGSYEQYF

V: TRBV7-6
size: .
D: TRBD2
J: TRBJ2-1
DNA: TGTGCCAGCAGCACTAGCAAGAAAGCGGGGGGTTCCTACAATGAGCAGTTCTTC
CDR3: CASSTSKKAGGSYNEQFF

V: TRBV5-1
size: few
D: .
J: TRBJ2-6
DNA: TGCGCCAGCAGTCAGGGTACGAGCTCTGGGGCCAACGTCCTGACTTTC
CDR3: CASSQGTSSGANVLTF

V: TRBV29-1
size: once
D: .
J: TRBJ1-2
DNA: TGCAGCGTGAAGGGGGATGGCTACACCTTC
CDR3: CSVKGDGYTF

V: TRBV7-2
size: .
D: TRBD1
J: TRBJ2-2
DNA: TGTGCCAGCAGCCCCCGGGACAGGGGAGCGAACACCGGGGAGCTGTTTTTT
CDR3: CASSPRDRGANTGELFF

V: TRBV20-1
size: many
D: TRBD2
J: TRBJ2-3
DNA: TGCAGTGCTACGACTAGCGGGGGGAAAAGTGGCACAGATACGCAGTATTTT
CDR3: CSATTSGGKSGTDTQYF

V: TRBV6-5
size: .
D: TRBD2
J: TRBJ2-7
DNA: TGTGCCAGCAGTTACTCCCTGGCTAGCGGGAGACCCGATTACGAGCAGTACTTC
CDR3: CASSYSLASGRPDYEQYF

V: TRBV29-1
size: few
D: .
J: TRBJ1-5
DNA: TGCAGCGTTGTTGAGGGCATGCAGCCCCAGCATTTT
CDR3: CSVVEGMQPQHF

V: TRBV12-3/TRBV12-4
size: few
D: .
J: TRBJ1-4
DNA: TGTGCCAGCAGTTGGTACCCACAGGCAAGGAATGAAAAACTGTTTTTT
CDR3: CASSWYPQARNEKLFF

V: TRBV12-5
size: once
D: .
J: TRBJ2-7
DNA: TGTGCTAGTGGTTTGGGGGGGGACACAATCTCATACGAGCAGTACTTC
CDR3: CASGLGGDTISYEQYF

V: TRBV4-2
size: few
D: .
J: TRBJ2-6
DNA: TGTGCCAGCAGCCAAGAGGCAGGGTCCCGGGCCTCTGGGGCCAACGTCCTGACTTTC
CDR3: CASSQEAGSRASGANVLTF